These 13 T cell receptor beta chains were all obtained from the same sample, sequenced in a study of cytomegalovirus exposure and HLA in healthy donors (dated 2017 in TCRdb). Library method: the immunoSEQ multiplex PCR assay. For the multiplex PCR, a mixture combining 60 forward primers for TCR Vbeta segments and 13 reverse primers for TCR Jbeta segments was used. TCRdb carries this immuneACCESS record with in-frame sequences only. Its versions omit some clonotypes, under half of them owing to an unresolved V gene in the studies checked, with the rest unexplained. The sample table shows about 83,000 clones, and roughly 81% are seen once. The ten largest clones add up to 1.9% of the sample. What was sequenced was PBMCs. These receptor sequences come from a woman in her twenties or thirties in good health and CMV-seronegative.

The chain recombines TRBV13 with TRBJ1-3; maybe TRBD1 (6 bases). Per germline, CDR1 PRHDT and CDR2 FYEKMQ (reference sequence). V dropped 1 base and J dropped 0 bases, with 16 bases sitting between them. The CDR3 length is 18 residues. CDR3 amino acids: CASSLVFRGSGSGNTIYF. CDR3 bases: TGTGCCAGCAGCTTAGTTTTCAGGGGTTCTGGCTCTGGAAACACCATATATTTT.

The chain combines TRBV30 with TRBJ1-5; TRBD1 matches at 7 bases. The CDR3 sequence is 15 residues long. Germline CDR1 reads GTSNPN; CDR2 reads SVGIG (reference sequence). Trimming took 3 bases from V and 4 from J; bases not matched to a gene: 9. CDR3 protein: CAWSKRAGGNQPQHF. The CDR3 bases are TGTGCCTGGAGCAAGAGGGCAGGGGGGAATCAGCCCCAGCATTTT.

CDR3 sequence reads: CASSLAGENGYTF. The CDR3 region has the DNA TGTGCCAGCAGCTTAGCGGGGGAAAATGGCTACACCTTC. V and J are TRBV11-2 and TRBJ1-2; possible D gene TRBD1, 5 bases. Per the germline V gene, CDR1 is SGHAT and CDR2 is FQNNGV. With 1 base removed from V and 6 bases from J, the gap between germline ends came to 9 bases. This CDR3 contains 13 residues.

CDR3 protein: CASLGGGSNQPQHF. As DNA, the CDR3 is TGTGCCAGCCTTGGTGGCGGTAGCAATCAGCCCCAGCATTTT. V usage is TRBV28 and J usage is TRBJ1-5; D uncertain. This CDR3 comprises 14 residues. CDR1 MDHEN and CDR2 SYDVKM come from the germline V gene. V was pared by 8 bases and J by 0 bases, with 11 bases between.

The rearrangement links TRBV29-1 to TRBJ1-3; unclear D gene. This CDR3 has 14 residues. Germline V gene data show CDR1 as SQVTM and CDR2 as ANQGSEA. Trimming took off 7 bases at V and 0 bases at J, with 13 bases between the two ends. CDR3 nucleotides: TGCAGCGCTCTCGGCGGGAGCTCTGGAAACACCATATATTTT. This encodes CSALGGSSGNTIYF.

V and J are TRBV19 and TRBJ1-2; D call uncertain. Germline lookup yields CDR1 LNHDA and CDR2 SQIVND (reference sequence). The CDR3 has 13 amino acids. V dropped 6 bases and J dropped 4 bases, with 12 bases sitting between them. The CDR3 protein is CASSPGLLYGYTF. CDR3 in DNA: TGTGCCAGTAGCCCCGGACTGCTCTATGGCTACACCTTC.

This clone has more than one count but fewer than ten. The CDR3: CASSLGTGTGAVGYTF. CDR3 coding DNA: TGCGCCAGCAGCTTGGGGACCGGGACAGGGGCGGTTGGCTACACCTTC. The rearrangement joins TRBV5-1 to TRBJ1-2, with 10 bases matching TRBD1. Germline-derived CDR1 and CDR2 are SGHRS and YFSETQ. Trimming took 0 bases from V and 7 from J; bases not matched to a gene: 9. This CDR3 contains 16 residues.

This clone is a singleton in its sample. The chain employs TRBV28 and TRBJ2-7; 8 positions agree with TRBD2. V shed 10 bases and J 2 bases; nucleotides not matched to a gene: 7. CDR3 length: 13 amino acids. CDR1 and CDR2 (germline): MDHEN, SYDVKM. CDR3 sequence: CATYSGGAYEQYF. The CDR3 DNA reads TGTGCCACCTACTCGGGGGGGGCCTACGAGCAGTACTTC.

This chain links TRBV2 with TRBJ2-3; D perhaps matches TRBD2 (5 bases). The CDR3 sequence is 13 residues long. Germline V gives CDR1 SNHLY, CDR2 FYNNEI. The V and J ends lost 5 bases and 1 base respectively, with 7 bases between them. The CDR3 bases are TGTGCCAGCAGTTTTAGCGGCACAGATACGCAGTATTTT. As protein: CASSFSGTDTQYF.

The chain carries TRBV4-3 and TRBJ2-5; 7 positions agree with TRBD1. The CDR3 totals 17 residues. The V and J ends lost 0 bases and 3 bases, in that order; junction bases with no gene match: 10. Germline V CDR1 and CDR2: LGHNA, YSLEER. For the CDR3, the DNA is TGCGCCAGCAGCCAAGATTACAAGGGGGCTTCTGAAGAGACCCAGTACTTC. This gives the protein CASSQDYKGASEETQYF.

This clone was recorded only once. This chain uses TRBV6-5 with TRBJ2-7; weak D call: TRBD1 (6 bases). The V and J ends lost 6 bases and 2 bases respectively, with 11 bases between them. Germline V gene data show CDR1 as MNHEY and CDR2 as SVGAGI. The CDR3 is 13 amino acids. This CDR3 is CASSRTVAYEQYF. As DNA, the CDR3 is TGTGCCAGCAGCCGGACAGTTGCCTACGAGCAGTACTTC.

The chain has TRBV11-2 and TRBJ2-1, with D possibly being TRBD1 (6 bases). CDR1 SGHAT and CDR2 FQNNGV come from the germline V gene. The ends were cut back, 4 bases at V and 9 bases at J, with 19 bases in the middle. This CDR3 region has 15 residues. The CDR3 loop reads CASSSTGSPSTEQFF. The CDR3 DNA follows: TGTGCCAGCAGCTCTACAGGGTCCCCTAGTACTGAGCAGTTCTTC. The variable domain in full, completed from reference TRBV11-2 and TRBJ2-1, reads EAGVAQSPRYKIIEKRQSVAFWCNPISGHATLYWYQQILGQGPKLLIQFQNNGVVDDSQLPKDRFSAERLKGVDSTLKIQPAKLEDSAVYLCASSSTGSPSTEQFFGPGTRLTVL.

The gene calls are TRBV30 and TRBJ1-4, with D possibly being TRBD1 (6 bases). The CDR3 extends over 16 amino acids. V lost 3 bases and J lost 7, with 21 bases in between. Germline lookup yields CDR1 GTSNPN and CDR2 SVGIG (reference sequence). The CDR3 here is CAWSRSQGTASEKLFF. CDR3 nucleotide sequence: TGTGCCTGGAGCCGATCACAGGGAACGGCAAGTGAAAAACTGTTTTTT. The full variable domain, its missing parts supplied by reference TRBV30 and TRBJ1-4, is SQTIHQWPATLVQPVGSPLSLECTVEGTSNPNLYWYRQAAGRGLQLLFYSVGIGQISSEVPQNLSASRPQDRQFILSSKKLLLSDSGFYLCAWSRSQGTASEKLFFGSGTQLSVL.